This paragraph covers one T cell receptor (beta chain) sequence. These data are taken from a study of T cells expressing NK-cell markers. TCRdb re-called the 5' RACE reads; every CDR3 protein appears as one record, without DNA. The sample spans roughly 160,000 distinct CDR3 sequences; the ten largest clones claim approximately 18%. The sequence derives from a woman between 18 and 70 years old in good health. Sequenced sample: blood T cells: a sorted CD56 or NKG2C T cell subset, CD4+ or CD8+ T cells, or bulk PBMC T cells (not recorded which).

The CDR3 sequence: CASSEIGPLNEQYF. V is TRBV10-2 and J is TRBJ2-7; the D call of TRBD1 rests on TCRdb alone, since no DNA is present to check it. The CDR3 length is 14 residues. CDR1 is WSHSY, CDR2 SAAADI, per germline.